This is a list of T cell receptor beta chains from one sample in a study of control samples from healthy donors and cancer patients. Sequenced by immunoSEQ multiplex PCR; TCRdb stores in-frame clones only, minus some. Here the sample spans some 120,000 clones, about 95% being singletons. Sample: blood. The receptors derive from a man aged 25-45 years in good health. CDR3s include the opening cysteine and the closing phenylalanine or tryptophan. A D gene is named only where the DNA matches it firmly. The listing skips clone size in some rows; elsewhere it reads once, few, many or a size class.

cdr3_aa cdr3_nt v_call clone_size d_call j_call
CASSLNRGATEAFF TGTGCCAGCAGTTTAAACAGGGGGGCCACTGAAGCTTTCTTT TRBV28 . TRBD1 TRBJ1-1
CASSLLGGAGSPLHF TGTGCCAGCAGTTTACTAGGGGGCGCCGGGTCACCCCTCCACTTT TRBV27 once TRBD1 TRBJ1-6
CASSSAIGTAYEQYF TGTGCCAGCAGCTCGGCAATCGGGACAGCCTACGAGCAGTACTTC TRBV11-2 . TRBD1 TRBJ2-7
CASSLSSVYNEQFF TGTGCCAGCAGTTTGTCTAGCGTTTACAATGAGCAGTTCTTC TRBV27 . . TRBJ2-1
CASSLGTSSYYEQYF TGTGCCAGCAGCTTAGGGACTAGCTCATACTACGAGCAGTACTTC TRBV7-2 . TRBD2 TRBJ2-7
CSVPALSGGYTF TGCAGCGTTCCTGCCCTATCCGGTGGCTACACCTTC TRBV29-1 . . TRBJ1-2
CAISEYRDTEAFF TGTGCCATCAGTGAGTACAGGGACACTGAAGCTTTCTTT TRBV10-3 . . TRBJ1-1
CATSSRNSPLHF TGTGCCACCAGCAGTAGAAATTCACCCCTCCACTTT TRBV15 once . TRBJ1-6
CASGLTGMGIQYF TGTGCCAGCGGGTTGACAGGGATGGGCATTCAGTACTTC TRBV27 . TRBD1 TRBJ2-4
CASAFTGGSQPQHF TGTGCCAGCGCTTTCACAGGGGGCAGTCAGCCCCAGCATTTT TRBV28 . TRBD1 TRBJ1-5
CASSQSHTSGSMETQYF TGCGCCAGCAGCCAATCCCATACTTCTGGTTCTATGGAGACCCAGTACTTC TRBV4-1 . . TRBJ2-5
CASSQGQGASYEQYF TGCGCCAGCAGCCAAGGACAGGGGGCTTCCTACGAGCAGTACTTC TRBV4-1 . TRBD1 TRBJ2-7
CATLGPGIGYTF TGTGCCACCCTAGGGCCGGGGATAGGCTACACCTTC TRBV6-5 . . TRBJ1-2
CASSFTGSGGYTF TGTGCCAGCAGTTTTACGGGATCTGGTGGCTACACCTTC TRBV27 . . TRBJ1-2
CASSFRTGPTGELFF TGTGCCAGCAGCTTCCGAACAGGGCCCACCGGGGAGCTGTTTTTT TRBV11-2 . . TRBJ2-2
CASSLSANGYTF TGTGCCAGCAGCTTATCCGCGAATGGCTACACCTTC TRBV7-2 . . TRBJ1-2
CATGPEFSTDTQYF TGTGCCACCGGCCCGGAGTTTAGCACAGATACGCAGTATTTT TRBV24-1 once . TRBJ2-3
CASRAQGNSNQPQHF TGCGCCAGCAGAGCACAGGGGAATAGCAATCAGCCCCAGCATTTT TRBV4-1 . TRBD1 TRBJ1-5
CASSQGPPNTGELFF TGCGCCAGCAGCCAAGGACCCCCGAACACCGGGGAGCTGTTTTTT TRBV4-3 . . TRBJ2-2
CASSLWPQPQHF TGTGCCAGCAGCTTATGGCCTCAGCCCCAGCATTTT TRBV7-2 . . TRBJ1-5
CASSLVTGNEVRTF TGTGCCAGCAGCTTAGTCACAGGGAATGAGGTCCGCACCTTC TRBV7-9 . . TRBJ1-2
CASSIVSAGNEKLFF TGTGCCAGTAGTATTGTATCGGCGGGGAATGAAAAACTGTTTTTT TRBV19 . . TRBJ1-4
CASRPNRSPNTEAFF TGTGCCAGCAGGCCCAATCGATCTCCGAACACTGAAGCTTTCTTT TRBV11-2 . . TRBJ1-1
CASSPNLGGRDTEAFF TGTGCCAGCTCACCCAACCTCGGGGGGCGGGACACTGAAGCTTTCTTT TRBV18 . . TRBJ1-1
CASSSRGAYNEQFF TGTGCCAGCAGCTCCCGCGGGGCCTACAATGAGCAGTTCTTC TRBV27 . . TRBJ2-1
CASSQSGGKNYGYTF TGTGCCAGCAGCCAATCAGGGGGAAAGAACTATGGCTACACCTTC TRBV4-2 . TRBD1 TRBJ1-2
CASSELYSSNQPQHF TGTGCCAGCAGTGAATTATACAGCAGCAATCAGCCCCAGCATTTT TRBV6-1 . . TRBJ1-5
CASSQSVRGNSPLHF TGCGCCAGCAGCCAATCTGTCAGGGGAAATTCACCCCTCCACTTT TRBV4-3 . . TRBJ1-6
CASSSIQGRNTGELFF TGCGCCAGCAGCTCGATACAGGGTCGGAACACCGGGGAGCTGTTTTTT TRBV5-1 . . TRBJ2-2
CASSLPIVGPRGTEAFF TGTGCCAGCAGCCTCCCAATTGTAGGGCCTCGAGGCACTGAAGCTTTCTTT TRBV14 . . TRBJ1-1
CAWSSRTGVSGETQYF TGCGCCTGGAGTTCTCGGACAGGTGTAAGTGGAGAGACCCAGTACTTC TRBV30 once TRBD1 TRBJ2-5
CASSESSGISYEQYF TGTGCCAGCAGTGAAAGTTCAGGGATCTCCTACGAGCAGTACTTC TRBV2 . . TRBJ2-7
CASSQESRTLGDTF TGTGCCAGCAGCCAAGAGAGTCGGACCCTTGGTGACACCTTC TRBV3-1/TRBV3-2 . . TRBJ1-2
CASSDRVYEQYF TGTGCCAGCAGTGACAGAGTCTACGAGCAGTACTTC TRBV6-1 . . TRBJ2-7
CASSVLAENSPLHF TGTGCCAGCAGCGTATTAGCAGAGAATTCACCCCTCCACTTT TRBV9 . . TRBJ1-6
CSVEGEGVYEQYF TGCAGCGTTGAAGGGGAAGGGGTCTACGAGCAGTACTTC TRBV29-1 . . TRBJ2-7
CAWDPGQGYEQYF TGTGCCTGGGATCCGGGACAGGGCTACGAGCAGTACTTC TRBV30 . TRBD1 TRBJ2-7
CASRPDYKGYTF TGTGCCAGCAGACCCGACTACAAGGGGTACACCTTC TRBV12-3/TRBV12-4 . . TRBJ1-2
CASSLRTVNTGELFF TGTGCCAGCAGCTTGAGGACAGTGAACACCGGGGAGCTGTTTTTT TRBV5-6 . . TRBJ2-2
CATSRVGALTHYGYTF TGTGCCACCAGCAGAGTAGGGGCGTTAACCCACTATGGCTACACCTTC TRBV15 . . TRBJ1-2
CASSLQISGANVLTF TGTGCCAGCAGCCTACAGATCTCTGGGGCCAACGTCCTGACTTTC TRBV7-9 . . TRBJ2-6
CASLLAGGPGENIQYF TGTGCCAGCCTGCTAGCGGGGGGGCCCGGCGAAAACATTCAGTACTTC TRBV19 . TRBD2 TRBJ2-4
CASSQATRGRGLNEQFF TGCGCCAGCAGCCAGGCCACCCGGGGCAGGGGGCTAAATGAGCAGTTCTTC TRBV4-1 . TRBD1 TRBJ2-1
CASSLMTGPWDEQYF TGCGCCAGCAGCCTGATGACAGGCCCTTGGGACGAGCAGTACTTC TRBV4-3 . . TRBJ2-7
CASSYPGGEQYF TGTGCCAGCAGTTATCCTGGGGGGGAGCAGTACTTC TRBV6-6 . . TRBJ2-7
CASSLTGTGQETQYF TGTGCCAGCAGTTTGACGGGGACAGGTCAAGAGACCCAGTACTTC TRBV6-5 . TRBD1 TRBJ2-5
CASSPSLGTEAFF TGCGCCAGCAGCCCCTCATTGGGCACTGAAGCTTTCTTT TRBV10-1 . . TRBJ1-1
CASSPDGAGGDETQYF TGTGCCAGCAGCCCGGATGGGGCAGGGGGTGACGAGACCCAGTACTTC TRBV5-6 . TRBD1 TRBJ2-5
CASSATGAYEQYF TGTGCCAGCAGCGCAACAGGGGCCTACGAGCAGTACTTC TRBV13 once TRBD1 TRBJ2-7
CASSLSGYGAFF TGTGCCAGCAGCTTATCAGGGTACGGAGCTTTCTTT TRBV7-2 once . TRBJ1-1
CASSEIRSQHF TGTGCCAGCAGTGAGATCAGGTCCCAGCATTTT TRBV2 . . TRBJ1-5
CAWSKEGEKLFF TGTGCCTGGAGTAAAGAGGGGGAAAAACTGTTTTTT TRBV30 . . TRBJ1-4
CASQGGAFSGNTIYF TGTGCTTCCCAGGGAGGGGCGTTCTCTGGAAACACCATATATTTT TRBV19 . . TRBJ1-3
CSVVQGIEAFF TGCAGCGTTGTGCAGGGAATTGAAGCTTTCTTT TRBV29-1 . . TRBJ1-1
CATGLGAYNEQFF TGTGCCACAGGACTAGGTGCTTACAATGAGCAGTTCTTC TRBV2 once TRBD2 TRBJ2-1
CASSSGGGNNQPQHF TGTGCCAGCAGTTCCGGGGGAGGCAACAATCAGCCCCAGCATTTT TRBV28 . . TRBJ1-5
CASSVGANTEAFF TGCGCCAGCAGTGTCGGAGCGAACACTGAAGCTTTCTTT TRBV10-1 . . TRBJ1-1
CASSEEGPGETQYF TGCGCCAGCAGTGAAGAGGGCCCCGGGGAGACCCAGTACTTC TRBV10-2 . . TRBJ2-5
CAWSQGGENSPLHF TGTGCCTGGAGTCAGGGGGGTGAAAATTCACCCCTCCACTTT TRBV30 . TRBD1 TRBJ1-6
CASIPFGVTDTQYF TGTGCCAGCATCCCCTTCGGGGTCACAGATACGCAGTATTTT TRBV5-5 . . TRBJ2-3